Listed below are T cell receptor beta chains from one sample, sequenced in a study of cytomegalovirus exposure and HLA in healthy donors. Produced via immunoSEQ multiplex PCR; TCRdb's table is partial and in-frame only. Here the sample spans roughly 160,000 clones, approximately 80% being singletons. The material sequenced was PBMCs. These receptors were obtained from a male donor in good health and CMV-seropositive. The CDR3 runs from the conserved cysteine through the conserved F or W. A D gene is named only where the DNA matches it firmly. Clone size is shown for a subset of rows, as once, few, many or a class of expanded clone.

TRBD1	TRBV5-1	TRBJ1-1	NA	CASSNTGQANTEAFF	TGCGCCAGCAGCAATACGGGACAGGCCAACACTGAAGCTTTCTTT
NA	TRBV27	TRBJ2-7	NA	CASSSSDLATYEQYF	TGTGCCAGCAGTTCGTCAGACTTGGCCACCTACGAGCAGTACTTC
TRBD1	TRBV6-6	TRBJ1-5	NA	CASMEGGINQPQHF	TGTGCCAGCATGGAAGGGGGCATCAATCAGCCCCAGCATTTT
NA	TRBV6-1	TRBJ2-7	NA	CASVWTATAYEQYF	TGTGCCAGCGTCTGGACAGCGACAGCCTACGAGCAGTACTTC
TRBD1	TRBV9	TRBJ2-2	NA	CASRKGGTGSPGERFF	TGTGCCAGCAGGAAAGGCGGGACAGGGAGTCCCGGGGAGCGGTTTTTT
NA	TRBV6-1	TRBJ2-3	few	CASSSGETDTQYF	TGTGCCAGCAGCTCAGGGGAAACAGATACGCAGTATTTT
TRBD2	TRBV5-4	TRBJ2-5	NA	CASSLGGGEETQYF	TGTGCCAGCAGCTTGGGGGGAGGGGAAGAGACCCAGTACTTC
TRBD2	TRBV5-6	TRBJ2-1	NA	CASSLVGRDEQFF	TGTGCCAGCAGCTTGGTGGGGAGGGATGAGCAGTTCTTC
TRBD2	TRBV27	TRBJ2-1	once	CASLPGLGSSYNEQFF	TGTGCCAGCCTACCGGGACTAGGCAGCTCCTACAATGAGCAGTTCTTC
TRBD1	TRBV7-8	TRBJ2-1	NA	CASSKTGSSYNEQFF	TGTGCCAGCAGCAAGACAGGGAGCTCCTACAATGAGCAGTTCTTC
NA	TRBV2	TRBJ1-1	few	CASSELAAFF	TGTGCCAGCAGTGAACTAGCAGCTTTCTTT
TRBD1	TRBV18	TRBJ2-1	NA	CASSRLQGNEQFF	TGTGCCAGCTCACGACTACAGGGGAATGAGCAGTTCTTC
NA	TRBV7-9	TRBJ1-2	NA	CASSLDRGYTF	TGTGCCAGCAGCCTAGACAGGGGCTACACCTTC
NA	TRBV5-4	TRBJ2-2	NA	CASSLGEENTGELFF	TGTGCCAGCAGCTTAGGGGAGGAGAACACCGGGGAGCTGTTTTTT
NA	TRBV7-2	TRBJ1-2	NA	CASSALGGADYGYTF	TGTGCCAGCAGCGCCCTTGGGGGGGCGGACTATGGCTACACCTTC
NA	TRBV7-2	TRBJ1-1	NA	CASSLGPLNTEAFF	TGTGCCAGCAGCTTGGGCCCTCTGAACACTGAAGCTTTCTTT
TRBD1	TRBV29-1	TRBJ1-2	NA	CSVRGDREYGYTF	TGCAGCGTGAGGGGGGACAGGGAATATGGCTACACCTTC
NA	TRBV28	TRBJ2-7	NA	CASSSPLRDSYEQYF	TGTGCCAGCAGTTCCCCCCTGCGGGACTCCTACGAGCAGTACTTC
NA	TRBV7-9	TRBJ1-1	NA	CATEGNRNTEAFF	TGTGCGACGGAGGGAAATAGGAACACTGAAGCTTTCTTT
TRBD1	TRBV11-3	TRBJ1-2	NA	CSTTGGNGYTF	TGTTCCACGACAGGGGGGAATGGCTACACCTTC
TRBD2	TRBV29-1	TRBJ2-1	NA	CSVVGLAGGLRSYNEQFF	TGCAGCGTTGTAGGACTAGCGGGAGGCCTACGCTCCTACAATGAGCAGTTCTTC
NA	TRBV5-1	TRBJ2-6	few	CASSLGRRPSSGANVLTF	TGCGCCAGCAGCTTAGGGAGGAGGCCCAGCTCTGGGGCCAACGTCCTGACTTTC
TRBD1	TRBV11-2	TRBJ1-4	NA	CATSPGQGIEKLFF	TGTGCCACCTCCCCGGGACAGGGGATTGAAAAACTGTTTTTT
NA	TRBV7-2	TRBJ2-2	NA	CASSLYGANTGELFF	TGTGCCAGCAGCTTATACGGAGCGAACACCGGGGAGCTGTTTTTT
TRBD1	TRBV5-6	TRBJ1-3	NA	CASSLVIDRAQPRGNTIYF	TGTGCCAGCAGCTTGGTCATCGACAGGGCTCAACCTAGAGGAAACACCATATATTTT
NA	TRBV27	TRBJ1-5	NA	CASSRGQYSNQPQHF	TGTGCCAGCAGTCGCGGACAGTATAGCAATCAGCCCCAGCATTTT
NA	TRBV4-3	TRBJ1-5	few	CASSQDGWGGGQPQHF	TGCGCCAGCAGCCAAGATGGATGGGGGGGAGGTCAGCCCCAGCATTTT
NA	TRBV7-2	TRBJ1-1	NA	CASSRRTANTEAFF	TGTGCCAGCAGCCGCCGGACAGCGAACACTGAAGCTTTCTTT
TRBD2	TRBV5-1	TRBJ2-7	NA	CASSPPGGSDEQYF	TGCGCCAGCAGCCCCCCGGGAGGTTCGGACGAGCAGTACTTC
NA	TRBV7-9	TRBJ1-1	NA	CASSYRTQVPNTEAFF	TGTGCCAGCAGCTACAGGACCCAAGTCCCTAACACTGAAGCTTTCTTT
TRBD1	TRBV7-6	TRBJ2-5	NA	CASTPPGTGQETQYF	TGTGCCAGCACCCCCCCCGGGACAGGGCAAGAGACCCAGTACTTC
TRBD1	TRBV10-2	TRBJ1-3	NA	CASSEATGGRGGNTIYF	TGCGCCAGCAGTGAGGCCACAGGGGGCCGAGGTGGAAACACCATATATTTT
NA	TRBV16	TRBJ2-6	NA	CASSQSNSGANVLTF	TGTGCCAGCAGCCAATCTAACTCTGGGGCCAACGTCCTGACTTTC
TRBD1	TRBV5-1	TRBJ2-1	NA	CASSSGQGNEQFF	TGCGCCAGCAGCTCCGGACAGGGGAATGAGCAGTTCTTC
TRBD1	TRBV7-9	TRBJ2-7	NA	CASSFRTGNEQYF	TGTGCCAGCAGCTTTAGGACAGGGAATGAGCAGTACTTC
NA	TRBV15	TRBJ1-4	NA	CATSRWLEQGGGPNEKLFF	TGTGCCACCAGCAGATGGTTGGAGCAGGGTGGGGGCCCAAATGAAAAACTGTTTTTT
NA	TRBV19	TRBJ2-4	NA	CASSIDLYRPRNIQYF	TGTGCCAGTAGTATAGATCTCTACAGGCCACGAAACATTCAGTACTTC
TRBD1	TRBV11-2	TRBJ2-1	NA	CASSWGQYNEQFF	TGTGCCAGCAGCTGGGGACAGTACAATGAGCAGTTCTTC
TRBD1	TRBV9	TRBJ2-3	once	CASSSTGFSTDTQYF	TGTGCCAGCAGCTCGACAGGGTTTAGCACAGATACGCAGTATTTT
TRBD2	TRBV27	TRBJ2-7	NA	CASSQTGGSSYEQYF	TGTGCCAGCAGCCAAACTGGCGGGAGCTCCTACGAGCAGTACTTC
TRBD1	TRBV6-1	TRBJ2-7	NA	CASTPGRGKTYEQYF	TGTGCCAGCACCCCCGGCAGGGGGAAAACCTACGAGCAGTACTTC
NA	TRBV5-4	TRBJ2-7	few	CASSLDPSSYEQYF	TGTGCCAGCAGCTTGGACCCGAGCTCCTACGAGCAGTACTTC
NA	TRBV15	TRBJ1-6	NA	CATSRGGQGHSPLHF	TGTGCCACCAGCAGAGGTGGACAAGGGCACTCACCCCTCCACTTT